The source of this TCR beta chain is a study of blood T cell repertoires in COVID-19. Study details: The study drew acute and convalescent COVID-19 samples from the United States, Italy and Spain. Sources were T cells, B-cell-depleted T cells, or PBMCs; the material itself was cDNA or gDNA.

Original analysis: Amplification with reference gene primers provided the estimates of nucleated cell counts. The table came from immunoSEQ multiplex PCR; TCRdb's copy has only in-frame clones and leaves some out. V and J calls and clone size follow that table, whereas D and trimming were derived from the DNA. The table includes about 68,000 clones, roughly 85% detected once. The CDR3 consists of 15 residues. V shed 7 bases and J 2 bases; nucleotides not matched to a gene: 8. Germline V CDR1 and CDR2: SNHLY, FYNNEI. The receptor comes from a man in his forties or fifties with acute or convalescent COVID-19. The gene calls are TRBV2 and TRBJ2-5; TRBD2 aligns across 9 bases. Sequenced: peripheral blood. CDR3 coding DNA: TGTGCCAGCACCCTCAGCGGGGGGCAACAAGAGACCCAGTACTTC. Protein: CASTLSGGQQETQYF.